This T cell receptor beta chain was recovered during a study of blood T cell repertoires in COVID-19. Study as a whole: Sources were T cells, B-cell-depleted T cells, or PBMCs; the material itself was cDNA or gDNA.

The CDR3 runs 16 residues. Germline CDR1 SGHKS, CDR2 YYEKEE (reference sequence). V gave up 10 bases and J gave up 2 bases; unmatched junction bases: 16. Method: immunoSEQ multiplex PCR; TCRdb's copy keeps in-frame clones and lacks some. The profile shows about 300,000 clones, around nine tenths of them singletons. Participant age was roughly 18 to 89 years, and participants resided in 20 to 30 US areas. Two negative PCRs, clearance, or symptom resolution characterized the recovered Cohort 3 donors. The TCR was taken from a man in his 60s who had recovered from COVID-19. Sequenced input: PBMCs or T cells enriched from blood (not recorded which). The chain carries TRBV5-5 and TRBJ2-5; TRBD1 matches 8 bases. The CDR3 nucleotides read TGTGCCGGGGGACCCGGACAGGGTTCGTCGCAAGAGACCCAGTACTTC. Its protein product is CAGGPGQGSSQETQYF.